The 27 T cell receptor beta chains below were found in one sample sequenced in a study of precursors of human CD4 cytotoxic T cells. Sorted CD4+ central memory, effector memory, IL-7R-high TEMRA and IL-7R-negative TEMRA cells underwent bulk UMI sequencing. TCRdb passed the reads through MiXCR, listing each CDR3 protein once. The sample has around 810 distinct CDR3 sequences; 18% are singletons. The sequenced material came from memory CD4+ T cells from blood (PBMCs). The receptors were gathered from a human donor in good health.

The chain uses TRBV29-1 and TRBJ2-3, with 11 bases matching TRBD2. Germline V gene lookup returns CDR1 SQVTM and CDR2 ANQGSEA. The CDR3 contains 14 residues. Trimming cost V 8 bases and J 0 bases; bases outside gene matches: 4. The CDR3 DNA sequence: TGCAGCTCACGGACTAGCGGGAGCACAGATACGCAGTATTTT. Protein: CSSRTSGSTDTQYF.

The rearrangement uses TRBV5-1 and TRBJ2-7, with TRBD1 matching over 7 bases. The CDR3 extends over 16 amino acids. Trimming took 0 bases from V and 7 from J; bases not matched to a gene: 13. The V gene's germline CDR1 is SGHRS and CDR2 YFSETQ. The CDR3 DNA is TGCGCCAGCAGCTTGGTTCGACAGGGAGACTACGTAGAGCAGTACTTC. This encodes CASSLVRQGDYVEQYF.

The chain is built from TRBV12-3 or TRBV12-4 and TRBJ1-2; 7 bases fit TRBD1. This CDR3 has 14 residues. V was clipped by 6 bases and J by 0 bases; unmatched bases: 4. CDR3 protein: CASRRDSANYGYTF. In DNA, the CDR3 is TGTGCCAGCAGACGGGACAGTGCTAACTATGGCTACACCTTC.

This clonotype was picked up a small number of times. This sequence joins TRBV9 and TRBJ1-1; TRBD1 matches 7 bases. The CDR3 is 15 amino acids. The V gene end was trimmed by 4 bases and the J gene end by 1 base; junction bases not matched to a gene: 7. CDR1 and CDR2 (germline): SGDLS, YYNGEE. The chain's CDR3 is CASSLLTGPNTEAFF. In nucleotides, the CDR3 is TGTGCCAGCAGCTTATTGACAGGGCCGAACACTGAAGCTTTCTTT.

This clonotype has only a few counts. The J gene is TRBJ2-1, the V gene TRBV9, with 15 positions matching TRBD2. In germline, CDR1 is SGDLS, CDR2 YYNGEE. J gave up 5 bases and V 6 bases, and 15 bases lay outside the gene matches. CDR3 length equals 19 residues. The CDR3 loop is CASNSPGLAGGPVNNEQFF. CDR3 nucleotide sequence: TGTGCCAGCAACTCACCGGGACTAGCGGGAGGCCCAGTGAACAATGAGCAGTTCTTC.

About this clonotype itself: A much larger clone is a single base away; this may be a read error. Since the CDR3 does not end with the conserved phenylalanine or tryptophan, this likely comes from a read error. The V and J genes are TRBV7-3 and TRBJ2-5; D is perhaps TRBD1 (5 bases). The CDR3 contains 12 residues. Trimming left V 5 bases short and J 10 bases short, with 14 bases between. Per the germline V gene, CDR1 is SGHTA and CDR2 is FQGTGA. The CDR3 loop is CASSPLGRFQYV. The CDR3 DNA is TGTGCCAGCAGCCCCTTGGGGCGTTTCCAGTACGTC.

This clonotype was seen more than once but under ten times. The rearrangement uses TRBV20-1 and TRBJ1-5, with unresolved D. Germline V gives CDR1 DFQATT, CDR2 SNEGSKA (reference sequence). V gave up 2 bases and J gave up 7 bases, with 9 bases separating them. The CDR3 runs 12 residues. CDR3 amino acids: CSARPNIQPQHF. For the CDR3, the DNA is TGCAGTGCTAGACCTAATATACAGCCCCAGCATTTT.

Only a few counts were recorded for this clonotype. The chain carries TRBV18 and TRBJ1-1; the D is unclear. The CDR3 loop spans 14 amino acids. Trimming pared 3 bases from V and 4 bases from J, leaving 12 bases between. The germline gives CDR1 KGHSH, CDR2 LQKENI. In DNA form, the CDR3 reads TGTGCCAGCTCACCGAAGATGGGAGTCACTGAAGCTTTCTTT. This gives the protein CASSPKMGVTEAFF. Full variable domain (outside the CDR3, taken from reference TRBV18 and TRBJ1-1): NAGVMQNPRHLVRRRGQEARLRCSPMKGHSHVYWYRQLPEEGLKFMVYLQKENIIDESGMPKERFSAEFPKEGPSILRIQQVVRGDSAAYFCASSPKMGVTEAFFGQGTRLTVV.

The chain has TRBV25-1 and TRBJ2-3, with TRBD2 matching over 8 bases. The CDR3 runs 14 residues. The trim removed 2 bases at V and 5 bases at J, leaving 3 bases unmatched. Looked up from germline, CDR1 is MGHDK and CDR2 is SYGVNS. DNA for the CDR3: TGTGCCAGCAGTGAACCGGGAGGGGGAGATACGCAGTATTTT. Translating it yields CASSEPGGGDTQYF. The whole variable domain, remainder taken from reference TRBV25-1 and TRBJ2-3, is EADIYQTPRYLVIGTGKKITLECSQTMGHDKMYWYQQDPGMELHLIHYSYGVNSTEKGDLSSESTVSRIRTEHFPLTLESARPSHTSQYLCASSEPGGGDTQYFGPGTRLTVL.

The CDR3 loop reads CASSGTSGLGVFF. CDR3 nucleotide sequence: TGTGCCAGCAGCGGGACTAGCGGCCTCGGGGTGTTCTTC. V usage is TRBV7-2 and J usage is TRBJ2-1; 11 nucleotides line up with TRBD2. Germline V gene lookup returns CDR1 SGHTA and CDR2 FQGNSA. CDR3 length: 13 residues. V lost 5 bases and J lost 15; bases outside the gene matches: 9.

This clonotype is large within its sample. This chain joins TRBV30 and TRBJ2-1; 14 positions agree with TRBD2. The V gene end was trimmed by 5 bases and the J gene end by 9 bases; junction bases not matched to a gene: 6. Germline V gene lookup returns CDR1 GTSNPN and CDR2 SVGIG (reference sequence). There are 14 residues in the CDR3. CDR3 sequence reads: CAWGGTSGRREQFF. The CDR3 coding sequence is TGTGCCTGGGGTGGGACTAGCGGGAGACGTGAGCAGTTCTTC.

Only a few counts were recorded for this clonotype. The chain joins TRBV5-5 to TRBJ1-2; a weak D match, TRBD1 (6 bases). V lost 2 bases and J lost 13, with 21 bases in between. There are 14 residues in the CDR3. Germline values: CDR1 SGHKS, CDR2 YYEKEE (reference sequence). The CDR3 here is CASSFERLTGRFTF. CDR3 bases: TGTGCCAGCAGCTTTGAACGGTTGACAGGCCGTTTCACCTTC.

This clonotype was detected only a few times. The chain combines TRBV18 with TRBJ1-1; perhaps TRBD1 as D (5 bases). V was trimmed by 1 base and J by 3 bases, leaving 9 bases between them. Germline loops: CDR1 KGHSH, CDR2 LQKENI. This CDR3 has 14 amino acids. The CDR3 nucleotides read TGTGCCAGCTCACCACACCAGGGTGACACTGAAGCTTTCTTT. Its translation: CASSPHQGDTEAFF.

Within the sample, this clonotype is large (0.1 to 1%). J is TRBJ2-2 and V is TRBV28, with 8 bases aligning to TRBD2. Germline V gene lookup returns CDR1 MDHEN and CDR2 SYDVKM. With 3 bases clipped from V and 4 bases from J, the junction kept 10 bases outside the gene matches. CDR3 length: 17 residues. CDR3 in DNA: TGTGCCAGCAGTTTCCAGTTAGGGCTAGCGGGCACCGGGGAGCTGTTTTTT. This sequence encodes CASSFQLGLAGTGELFF.

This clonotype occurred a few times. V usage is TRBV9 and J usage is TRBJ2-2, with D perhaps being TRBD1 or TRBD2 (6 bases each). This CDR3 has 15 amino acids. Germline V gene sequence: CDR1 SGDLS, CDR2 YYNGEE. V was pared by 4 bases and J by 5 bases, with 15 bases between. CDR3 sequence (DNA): TGTGCCAGCAGCTCCCCCGGGGGCGATACCGGGGAGCTGTTTTTT. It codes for CASSSPGGDTGELFF.

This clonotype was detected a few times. CDR3 sequence reads: CATSIRDSPINEQFF. In nucleotides, the CDR3 is TGTGCCACCAGCATTCGGGACTCTCCAATAAATGAGCAGTTCTTC. J is TRBJ2-1 and V is TRBV15; a possible D gene is TRBD2 (6 bases). Per germline, CDR1 LNHNV and CDR2 YYDKDF (reference sequence). The CDR3 consists of 15 residues. V was trimmed by 4 bases and J by 7 bases, leaving 17 bases between them.

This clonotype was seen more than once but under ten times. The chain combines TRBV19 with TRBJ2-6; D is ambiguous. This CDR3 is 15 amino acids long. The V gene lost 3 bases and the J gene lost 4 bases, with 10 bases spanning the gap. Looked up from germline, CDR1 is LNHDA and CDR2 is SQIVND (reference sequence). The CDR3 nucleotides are TGTGCCAGTAGTATCCAGCGCCCGGGGGCCAACGTCCTGACTTTC. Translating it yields CASSIQRPGANVLTF.

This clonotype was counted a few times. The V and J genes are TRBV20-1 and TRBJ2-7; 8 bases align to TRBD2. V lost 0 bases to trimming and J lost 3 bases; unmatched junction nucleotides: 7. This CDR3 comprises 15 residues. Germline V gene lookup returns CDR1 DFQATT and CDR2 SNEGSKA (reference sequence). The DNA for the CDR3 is TGCAGTGCTAGAGATCTGGTAGCGGGAATCTACGAGCAGTACTTC. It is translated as CSARDLVAGIYEQYF.

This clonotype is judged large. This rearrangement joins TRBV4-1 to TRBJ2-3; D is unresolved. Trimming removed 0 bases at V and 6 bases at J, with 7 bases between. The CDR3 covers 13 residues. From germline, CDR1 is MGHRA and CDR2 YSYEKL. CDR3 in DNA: TGCGCCAGCAGCCAAGACTTGTCGGATACGCAGTATTTT. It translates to CASSQDLSDTQYF.

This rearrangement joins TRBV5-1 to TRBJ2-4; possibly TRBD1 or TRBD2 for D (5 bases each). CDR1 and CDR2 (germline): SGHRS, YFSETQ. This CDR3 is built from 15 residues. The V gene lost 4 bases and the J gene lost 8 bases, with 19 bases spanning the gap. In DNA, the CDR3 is TGCGCCAGCAGCGTTGAAGGGACGGGAAGGGACATTCAGTACTTC. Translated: CASSVEGTGRDIQYF.

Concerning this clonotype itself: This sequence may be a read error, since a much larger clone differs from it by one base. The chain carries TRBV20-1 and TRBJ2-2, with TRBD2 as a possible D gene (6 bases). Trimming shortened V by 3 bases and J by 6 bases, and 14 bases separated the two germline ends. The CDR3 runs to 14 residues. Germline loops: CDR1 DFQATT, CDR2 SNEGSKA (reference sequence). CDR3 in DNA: TGCAGTGCTAGGGAGGGGTGGGTCGCCGGGGAGCTGTTTTTT. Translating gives CSAREGWVAGELFF.

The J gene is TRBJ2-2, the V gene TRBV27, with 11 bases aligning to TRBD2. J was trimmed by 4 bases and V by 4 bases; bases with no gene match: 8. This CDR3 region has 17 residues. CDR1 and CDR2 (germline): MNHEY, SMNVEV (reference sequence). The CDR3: CASSSLISGRATGELFF. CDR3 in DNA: TGTGCCAGCAGTTCCCTCATTAGCGGGAGGGCCACCGGGGAGCTGTTTTTT.

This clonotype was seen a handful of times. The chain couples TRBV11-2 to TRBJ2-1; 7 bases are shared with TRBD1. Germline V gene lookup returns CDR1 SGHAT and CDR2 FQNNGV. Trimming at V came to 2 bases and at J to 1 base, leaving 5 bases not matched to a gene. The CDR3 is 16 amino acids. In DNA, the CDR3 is TGTGCCAGCAGCTTATACAGGGGAGAATCCTACAATGAGCAGTTCTTC. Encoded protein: CASSLYRGESYNEQFF.

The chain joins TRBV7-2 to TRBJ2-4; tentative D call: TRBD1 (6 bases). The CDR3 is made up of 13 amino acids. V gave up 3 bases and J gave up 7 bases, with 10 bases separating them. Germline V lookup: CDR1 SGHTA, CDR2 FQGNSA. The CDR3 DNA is TGTGCCAGCAGCTTCCCAGGGGAGAACATTCAGTACTTC. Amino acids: CASSFPGENIQYF. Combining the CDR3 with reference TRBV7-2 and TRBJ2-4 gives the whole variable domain GAGVSQSPSNKVTEKGKDVELRCDPISGHTALYWYRQSLGQGLEFLIYFQGNSAPDKSGLPSDRFSAERTGGSVSTLTIQRTQQEDSAVYLCASSFPGENIQYFGAGTRLSVL.

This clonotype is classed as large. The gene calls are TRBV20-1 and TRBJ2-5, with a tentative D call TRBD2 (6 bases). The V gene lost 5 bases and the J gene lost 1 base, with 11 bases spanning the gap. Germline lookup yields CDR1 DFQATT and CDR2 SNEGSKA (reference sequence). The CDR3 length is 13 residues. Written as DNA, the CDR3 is TGCAGTGCTTCCAAGACTAGCCAAGAGACCCAGTACTTC. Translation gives CSASKTSQETQYF.

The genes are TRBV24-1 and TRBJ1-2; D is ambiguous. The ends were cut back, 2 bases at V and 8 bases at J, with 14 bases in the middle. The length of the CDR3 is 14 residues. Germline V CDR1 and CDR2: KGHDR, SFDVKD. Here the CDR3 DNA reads TGTGCCACCAGTGATTGGAAAGGGTCAGGCGGCTACACCTTC. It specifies CATSDWKGSGGYTF.

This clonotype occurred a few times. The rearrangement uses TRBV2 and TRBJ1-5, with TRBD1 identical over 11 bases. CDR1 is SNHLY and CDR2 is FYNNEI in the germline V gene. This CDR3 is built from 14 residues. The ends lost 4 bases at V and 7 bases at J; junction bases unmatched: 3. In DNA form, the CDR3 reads TGTGCCAGCAGTGGGACAGGGGGCTGGCAGCCCCAGCATTTT. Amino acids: CASSGTGGWQPQHF.